This passage covers 8 T cell receptor beta chains from one sample sequenced in a study of blood T cell repertoires in COVID-19. Profiling relied on immunoSEQ multiplex PCR, and the TCRdb table lists in-frame clones only, not all of them. The top ten hold about 2.5% of the sample, which has fewer than 350,000 clones, approximately 90% seen once. Sequencing used PBMCs or T cells enriched from blood (not recorded which). The source is a woman between 35 and 50 years old with acute COVID-19.

This clone is a singleton in its sample. V gene TRBV25-1 combines with J gene TRBJ2-7, with TRBD1 matching 7 bases. The junction had 17 bases not matched to a gene; V was cut back by 6 bases and J by 0 bases. CDR1 and CDR2 (germline): MGHDK, SYGVNS. There are 18 residues in the CDR3. This chain's CDR3 is CASRVLGQERWDSYEQYF. In nucleotides, the CDR3 is TGTGCCAGCAGGGTCCTCGGACAGGAGCGATGGGACTCCTACGAGCAGTACTTC.

The rearrangement links TRBV4-1 to TRBJ2-1; D is ambiguous. The length of the CDR3 is 14 residues. Deletions cut 4 bases from V and 0 bases from J, with 7 bases between. Germline assignment: CDR1 MGHRA and CDR2 YSYEKL. The chain's CDR3 is CASSPLNSYNEQFF. Written as DNA, the CDR3 is TGCGCCAGCAGCCCGCTAAACTCCTACAATGAGCAGTTCTTC.

In regard to this clone: The DNA is omitted, as the CDR3 cannot be located on it reliably, and the CDR3 follows TCRdb's listing. This chain uses TRBV5-8 with TRBJ1-6; TRBD1, as called in the table, went unchecked against the DNA. The CDR3 length is 12 residues, termini included. Germline V CDR1 and CDR2: SGHTS, YDEGEE. CDR3 protein: CASSLVGQGIHF.

The chain uses TRBV7-3 and TRBJ1-1; D call uncertain. The CDR3 spans 13 residues. Trimming cost V 2 bases and J 3 bases, with 7 bases left between them. The germline CDR1 and CDR2 sequences are SGHTA and FQGTGA. This chain's CDR3 is CASSLEAYTEAFF. In DNA form, the CDR3 reads TGTGCCAGCAGCTTAGAGGCCTACACTGAAGCTTTCTTT.

The V gene is TRBV3-1 (or the pseudogene TRBV3-2), the J gene TRBJ2-5; the match to TRBD2 covers 14 bases. CDR1 LGHDT and CDR2 YNNKEL come from the germline V gene (reference sequence). The CDR3 totals 15 residues. The V and J ends lost 4 bases and 6 bases, in that order; junction bases with no gene match: 4. The DNA of the CDR3 is TGTGCCAGCAGCCTGGGACTAGCGGGAGTAAAGACCCAGTACTTC. Its protein product is CASSLGLAGVKTQYF.

This chain connects TRBV6-6 to TRBJ1-5, with TRBD1 matching over 8 bases. With 8 bases clipped from V and 6 bases from J, the junction kept 12 bases outside the gene matches. This CDR3 region has 15 residues. CDR1 is MNHNY, CDR2 SVGAGI, per germline (reference sequence). CDR3 sequence: CASGGGRGLGQPQHF. In DNA, the CDR3 is TGTGCCAGCGGGGGGGGCAGGGGGCTAGGTCAGCCCCAGCATTTT.

The chain combines TRBV5-1 with TRBJ2-2; 13 bases are shared with TRBD2. In germline, CDR1 is SGHRS, CDR2 YFSETQ. The CDR3 extends over 17 amino acids. Trimming cost V 1 base and J 7 bases; bases outside gene matches: 7. Here the CDR3 reads CASSLRTSGGPNGELFF. In DNA form, the CDR3 reads TGCGCCAGCAGCTTGCGGACTAGCGGGGGCCCGAACGGGGAGCTGTTTTTT.

The genes are TRBV14 and TRBJ2-7, with TRBD2 matching 9 bases. The CDR3 length is 15 residues. Germline CDR1 is SGHDN and CDR2 is FVKESK. J gave up 7 bases and V 4 bases, and 11 bases lay outside the gene matches. CDR3 sequence: CASSLQAAGGGEQYF. CDR3 DNA sequence: TGTGCCAGCAGCCTCCAGGCAGCGGGAGGAGGGGAGCAGTACTTC.